This T cell receptor beta chain was observed in a study of beta chain features in type 1 diabetes. Study-wide points: Although PCR might favor shorter templates, it would do so equally in patients and controls. A closer apparent resemblance between naive, central memory and Treg TCRB repertoires was seen in patients than in healthy donors.

Reverse transcription of all isolated RNA meant that expressed TCRB transcripts were sequenced. Using immunoSEQ multiplex PCR, the repertoire was profiled, and TCRdb retains in-frame clones only, with some absent. The sample contains some 500,000 clones, about an eighth of which appear only once. Notes on this clone: No antigen is known for it.

It was one heparinised blood draw, averaging roughly 120 mL, that each donor gave. Central memory, naive, regulatory and stem cell-like memory CD4+ cells were sorted by CD45RO/CCR7/CD25/CD127/CD95/CD27. Germline V gene lookup returns CDR1 MNHEY and CDR2 SVGAGI. V lost 6 bases, J lost 3 bases, and 14 bases lay in between. The CDR3 is made up of 14 amino acids. The sequence was obtained from a woman between 18 and 30 years old in good health. The sequencing input was naive CD4+ T cells from blood. The chain recombines TRBV6-5 with TRBJ2-5; D tentatively fits TRBD1 or TRBD2 (5 bases each). CDR3 region: CASRLPGTEETQYF. The CDR3 coding sequence is TGTGCCAGCAGATTACCCGGGACCGAAGAGACCCAGTACTTC.